A single sample gave rise to the 21 T cell receptor beta chains below, sequenced in a study of blood T cell repertoires in COVID-19. The data were produced by immunoSEQ multiplex PCR, yet TCRdb's version contains in-frame clones alone and is incomplete. The sample includes about 98,000 clones, approximately 72% of them seen just once. Sequenced material: peripheral blood. Receptors were obtained from a man in his sixties or seventies with acute or convalescent COVID-19.

The sample holds one count of this clone. V is TRBV9 and J is TRBJ1-6, with TRBD1 matching over 8 bases. Germline V CDR1 and CDR2: SGDLS, YYNGEE. The CDR3 runs 15 residues. V lost 3 bases, J lost 7 bases, and 6 bases stayed unmatched. This chain's CDR3 is CASSAETGANSPLHF. CDR3 bases: TGTGCCAGCAGCGCAGAGACAGGGGCAAATTCACCCCTCCACTTT. The whole variable domain, remainder taken from reference TRBV9 and TRBJ1-6, is DSGVTQTPKHLITATGQRVTLRCSPRSGDLSVYWYQQSLDQGLQFLIQYYNGEERAKGNILERFSAQQFPDLHSELNLSSLELGDSALYFCASSAETGANSPLHFGNGTRLTVT.

The chain is built from TRBV27 and TRBJ2-1; D remains ambiguous. There are 14 residues in the CDR3. V was shortened by 3 bases and J by 4 bases, with 10 bases between the two germline ends. Per germline, CDR1 MNHEY and CDR2 SMNVEV (reference sequence). The CDR3 DNA reads as TGTGCCAGCAGTTTTTTCACTCAATACAATGAGCAGTTCTTC. Translation: CASSFFTQYNEQFF.

This clone came up a few times. The rearrangement joins TRBV2 to TRBJ2-5; TRBD2 is a possible D gene (5 bases). The V end was cut by 6 bases, the J end by 7 bases, with 18 bases between. CDR3 size: 14 residues. Germline V gives CDR1 SNHLY, CDR2 FYNNEI. This chain's CDR3 is CASRSDSAGGTQYF. The CDR3 nucleotides are TGTGCCAGCAGGTCGGACTCAGCAGGCGGGACCCAGTACTTC.

The chain couples TRBV13 to TRBJ1-3, with 9 bases matching TRBD1. The CDR3 extends over 17 amino acids. V shed 5 bases, J shed 0 bases, and the junction held 8 bases outside the gene matches. The V gene's germline CDR1 is PRHDT and CDR2 FYEKMQ (reference sequence). CDR3 bases: TGTGCCAGCAGCACACGGGAGACAGGGGGCTCTGGAAACACCATATATTTT. It is translated as CASSTRETGGSGNTIYF.

The CDR3 nucleotides read TGTGCCAGTAGTTCTCGGACTAGCGGGGGAAATGAGCAGTTCTTC. Translating it yields CASSSRTSGGNEQFF. The rearrangement links TRBV19 to TRBJ2-1; 13 nucleotides align to TRBD2. CDR3 length equals 15 residues. Trimming at V came to 5 bases and at J to 7 bases, leaving 5 bases not matched to a gene. Germline assignment: CDR1 LNHDA and CDR2 SQIVND (reference sequence). Based on the CDR3 plus reference TRBV19 and TRBJ2-1, the full variable domain is DGGITQSPKYLFRKEGQNVTLSCEQNLNHDAMYWYRQDPGQGLRLIYYSQIVNDFQKGDIAEGYSVSREKKESFPLTVTSAQKNPTAFYLCASSSRTSGGNEQFFGPGTRLTVL.

The chain couples TRBV7-6 to TRBJ2-5, with D maybe TRBD1 (6 bases). CDR1 and CDR2 (germline): SGHVS, FNYEAQ. This CDR3 comprises 17 residues. V lost 0 bases, J lost 1 base, and 15 bases lay in between. CDR3 nucleotides: TGTGCCAGCAGCTTAGCTTCGGCAGGGGCTCTCCAAGAGACCCAGTACTTC. The encoded protein is CASSLASAGALQETQYF.

In this sample, this clone turned up a few times. The V and J genes are TRBV6-2 or TRBV6-3 and TRBJ2-7; no reliable D call. The V gene's germline CDR1 is MNHEY and CDR2 SVGEGT. V lost 4 bases and J 3 bases, leaving 4 bases between the germline ends. The CDR3 contains 11 residues. CDR3 nucleotide sequence: TGTGCCAGCAGTTTTTACTACGAGCAGTACTTC. Translation: CASSFYYEQYF.

The chain couples TRBV28 to TRBJ2-3; TRBD2 matches at 8 bases. The CDR3 covers 15 residues. V lost 6 bases, J lost 1 base, and 6 bases stayed unmatched. The germline V gene encodes CDR1 MDHEN and CDR2 SYDVKM. The DNA of the CDR3 is TGTGCCAGCAGCCCCTCCGGGGGGGGCACAGATACGCAGTATTTT. Amino acid sequence: CASSPSGGGTDTQYF. Based on the CDR3 plus reference TRBV28 and TRBJ2-3, the full variable domain is DVKVTQSSRYLVKRTGEKVFLECVQDMDHENMFWYRQDPGLGLRLIYFSYDVKMKEKGDIPEGYSVSREKKERFSLILESASTNQTSMYLCASSPSGGGTDTQYFGPGTRLTVL.

Only one count was recorded for this clone. CDR3 sequence reads: CASSPRVHIEETQYF. CDR3 bases: TGTGCCAGCAGCCCTCGGGTCCACATAGAAGAGACCCAGTACTTC. The rearrangement links TRBV5-5 to TRBJ2-5; D remains unclear. The CDR3 loop spans 15 amino acids. The germline V gene encodes CDR1 SGHKS and CDR2 YYEKEE (reference sequence). Trimming left V 4 bases short and J 3 bases short, with 16 bases between.

This chain joins TRBV7-2 and TRBJ2-1, with D possibly TRBD2 on 5 matching bases. Germline lookup yields CDR1 SGHTA and CDR2 FQGNSA. The CDR3 extends over 13 amino acids. V shed 1 base and J shed 7 bases, with 8 bases lying between them. CDR3 amino acids: CASSLVRGNEQFF. DNA of the CDR3: TGTGCCAGCAGCTTAGTTCGAGGGAATGAGCAGTTCTTC.

The chain couples TRBV5-5 to TRBJ1-1, with a weak D call TRBD1 (6 bases). CDR1 and CDR2 from the germline V gene are SGHKS and YYEKEE (reference sequence). The CDR3 length is 13 residues. CDR3 coding DNA: TGTGCAAGCCTAGGGGGGGGCGAGACTGAAGCTTTCTTT. Protein sequence: CASLGGGETEAFF.

The chain links TRBV6-6 to TRBJ2-7, with D possibly being TRBD1 (5 bases). Trimming took off 4 bases at V and 7 bases at J, with 5 bases between the two ends. There are 10 residues in the CDR3. Germline-derived CDR1 and CDR2 are MNHNY and SVGAGI (reference sequence). The CDR3 region is CASSSGEQYF. The CDR3 DNA sequence: TGTGCCAGCAGTTCAGGGGAGCAGTACTTC.

This clone was seen more than once but under ten times. V usage is TRBV7-8 and J usage is TRBJ2-2, with 11 bases fitting TRBD2. The CDR3 covers 18 residues. Germline V gene sequence: CDR1 SGHVS, CDR2 FQNEAQ. With V trimmed by 2 bases and J by 5 bases, 10 bases remained unmatched. CDR3 nucleotides: TGTGCCAGCAGCTTAAGGGATACTAGCGGGAGTTGGACCGGGGAGCTGTTTTTT. As protein: CASSLRDTSGSWTGELFF.

Only one count was recorded for this clone. The chain joins TRBV5-7 to TRBJ1-1; 8 bases map to TRBD1. TRBV5-7 is marked as an open reading frame, function uncertain. With V trimmed by 4 bases and J by 5 bases, 13 bases remained unmatched. The CDR3 has 16 residues. The CDR3 bases are TGTGCCAGCAGCCCTTTTTCAGGGGGCGCGGATACTGAAGCTTTCTTT. Amino acids: CASSPFSGGADTEAFF.

This rearrangement joins TRBV25-1 to TRBJ2-3; a possible D gene is TRBD1 (6 bases). There are 15 residues in the CDR3. Germline V lookup: CDR1 MGHDK, CDR2 SYGVNS. The ends were cut back, 6 bases at V and 4 bases at J, with 17 bases in the middle. The CDR3 loop is CASSPYRDLSDTQYF. CDR3 coding DNA: TGTGCCAGCAGCCCTTACAGGGATTTGTCAGATACGCAGTATTTT.

The chain carries TRBV5-6 and TRBJ2-7, with TRBD2 matching over 13 bases. J gave up 0 bases and V 5 bases, and 5 bases lay outside the gene matches. The CDR3 extends over 16 amino acids. CDR1 is SGHDT and CDR2 is YYEEEE in the germline V gene. The CDR3: CASRKLAGGSSYEQYF. CDR3 DNA sequence: TGTGCCAGCAGAAAACTAGCGGGAGGGAGCTCCTACGAGCAGTACTTC. The complete variable domain, with remaining parts taken from reference TRBV5-6 and TRBJ2-7, reads DAGVTQSPTHLIKTRGQQVTLRCSPKSGHDTVSWYQQALGQGPQFIFQYYEEEERQRGNFPDRFSGHQFPNYSSELNVNALLLGDSALYLCASRKLAGGSSYEQYFGPGTRLTVT.

This clone was detected only a few times. The chain employs TRBV28 and TRBJ1-6; D unresolved. With 2 bases removed from V and 8 bases from J, the gap between germline ends came to 4 bases. This CDR3 is built from 12 residues. Germline V gene lookup returns CDR1 MDHEN and CDR2 SYDVKM. The CDR3 region is CASSLPHSPLHF. In DNA form, the CDR3 reads TGTGCCAGCAGTTTACCTCATTCACCCCTCCACTTT.

The rearrangement joins TRBV4-2 to TRBJ2-5, with D possibly being TRBD2 (6 bases). This CDR3 is 16 amino acids long. Germline V lookup: CDR1 LGHNA, CDR2 YNFKEQ. The V end was cut by 0 bases, the J end by 2 bases, with 13 bases between. The chain's CDR3 is CASSQDRGLRQETQYF. CDR3 nucleotides: TGTGCCAGCAGCCAAGATAGGGGACTTAGACAAGAGACCCAGTACTTC.

The CDR3 protein is CASRLGPNTGELFF. The CDR3 region has the DNA TGTGCCAGCAGGTTGGGCCCGAACACCGGGGAGCTGTTTTTT. V is TRBV7-8 and J is TRBJ2-2; D call uncertain. V lost 6 bases and J 0 bases, leaving 8 bases between the germline ends. The CDR3 has 14 amino acids. Germline assignment: CDR1 SGHVS and CDR2 FQNEAQ.

The J gene is TRBJ1-2, the V gene TRBV6-1; 7 bases align to TRBD1. Germline lookup yields CDR1 MNHNS and CDR2 SASEGT. CDR3 length: 15 residues. V was clipped by 1 base and J by 3 bases; unmatched bases: 5. CDR3 protein: CASSEGSRGYYGYTF. For the CDR3, the DNA is TGTGCCAGCAGTGAAGGAAGCAGGGGGTACTATGGCTACACCTTC.

This rearrangement joins TRBV10-3 to TRBJ2-7; tentatively, D is TRBD2 (6 bases). Trimming took 3 bases from V and 0 from J, leaving 12 bases between them. The length of the CDR3 is 15 residues. CDR1 ENHRY and CDR2 SYGVKD come from the germline V gene. The CDR3 reads CAISEALGGSYEQYF. In DNA, the CDR3 is TGTGCCATCAGTGAAGCTCTGGGGGGCTCCTACGAGCAGTACTTC.